This T cell receptor beta chain was captured by sequencing in a study of immune aging and cytomegalovirus after organ transplant (TCRdb year 2021). With respect to the entire study: Three-drug immunosuppression with prednisone, tacrolimus, and mycophenolate was given to all transplant recipients. The paper as a whole reports these results and caveats: Large clones contained a higher proportion of TEMRA cells, and the seven largest clones (roughly 1,800 cells) acquired aged and TEMRA cells while losing TCM cells. CD57 was not measured in the sequencing data, so a conservative gene-based aging definition was used instead. Post-transplant increases in aged-phenotype cells were observed regardless of clone size, following viremia and occurring earlier in large clones (days 200-264) than in small clones.

This clonotype was observed many times. Its target antigen remains unknown. No base qualities exist here, and no much larger clone lies one base off it. Library prep was done by single-cell sequencing. The instrument given in TCRdb is Illumina NovaSeq 6000. The BD Rhapsody Targeted mRNA and AbSeq Reagent Kit, in a microwell format, was used for cell capture and library preparation. Libraries covered TCR, sample tags, AbSeq, and targeted mRNA from the Human T-Cell Expression Panel plus custom TOX and TOX2 primers. Sequencing of the libraries was performed on an Illumina NovaSeq. In the source study's methods: The analysis covered about 10,000 cells in total, of which about 7,100 were CD8 T cells and approximately 4,500 were CD8 T cells with an identifiable TCR CDR3. The BD Rhapsody Targeted Analysis Pipeline, including V(D)J processing, was run on the Seven Bridges Genomics platform to process the raw data. Quality control, Sample Tag demultiplexing with Lex-BDSMK, clone identification with VDJ Explorer, and Seurat clustering were all done in SeqGeq 1.6.0. Clones making up <1% of CD8 T cells were classified as non-expanded, and clones making up >2.5% of the sample were classified as clonal expansions. TCRdb reanalyzed the raw reads on its own, using fastp at Q25 for trimming and MiXCR for clone calling, and kept in-frame beta chains. Merged by CDR3 protein, the rows form single entries marked with the most common genes and DNA. For this entry, the V and J calls and clone size follow TCRdb and not the study's own pipeline. The table for this sample lists about 21,000 distinct CDR3 sequences; around 34% of them were counted only once. In total, the top ten clones hold 25% to 30% of the sample.

V loses 9 bases of germline sequence and J loses 1 base, and the interval between the two ends is 13 bases. The germline V gene sets CDR1 to SNHLY and CDR2 to FYNNEI. The CDR3 numbers 13 residues from cysteine through phenylalanine. Only the CDR3 DNA stays, 39 bases, in frame from base 1. This sample's time point label indicates: five sample-tagged time points from pre-transplant (day -1) to day 368 post-transplant, pooled. After thawing, PBMC were stimulated with a CMV IE-1 overlapping peptide library for over 9 hours, with no transport inhibitors added. After thawing, cells rested overnight before stimulation in R10 medium with CD28/CD49d costimulation. The IE-1 peptide library was composed of 15-amino-acid peptides with overlaps of 11 amino acids. Each time point was barcoded using BD Single-Cell Multiplexing Kit Sample Tags, after which the barcoded samples were pooled and stained with oligo-conjugated anti-CD45RA plus sorting antibodies. A BD FACSAria III was used to sort CMV-responsive CD8+CD137+ and CD4+CD154+ T cells at 4-way purity. Blood was drawn into EDTA vacutainers and was processed by Ficoll gradient within 1-24 hours.

The V and J genes are TRBV2 and TRBJ2-7, with TRBD2 perhaps the D gene, on 5 matching bases. The specimen was CMV peptide-activated CD4+ and CD8+ T cells sorted from blood, collected at five time points, pooled. The cell subset or site label, as the study defines it: sorted CD8+CD137+ and CD4+CD154+ T cells after about 12 h CMV IE-1 peptide stimulation. The clonotype originates from a female donor who had a heart transplant and CMV viremia. The CDR3 protein: CASREDSSYEQYF. In nucleotide form, the sequence is TGTGCCAGTAGAGAGGACTCTTCCTACGAGCAGTACTTC.